The clone carrying this TCR beta chain was found once. This sample is part of a study of blood T cell repertoires in COVID-19. The CDR3 sequence is 15 residues long. The germline V gene has CDR1 MNHNS and CDR2 SASEGT. V lost 1 base and J 6 bases, leaving 16 bases between the germline ends. Libraries were prepared by immunoSEQ multiplex PCR; TCRdb keeps only in-frame clonotypes and omits some of them. Among about 220,000 clones listed, 80% were seen once. Specimen: peripheral blood. The clonotype originates from a human donor in a cohort sampled during active COVID-19. The chain combines TRBV6-1 with TRBJ2-7, with D perhaps matching TRBD2 (6 bases). DNA of the CDR3: TGTGCCAGCAGTGAAGGTAGGAGGGGTAGAGGCGAGCAGTACTTC. It yields the protein CASSEGRRGRGEQYF.